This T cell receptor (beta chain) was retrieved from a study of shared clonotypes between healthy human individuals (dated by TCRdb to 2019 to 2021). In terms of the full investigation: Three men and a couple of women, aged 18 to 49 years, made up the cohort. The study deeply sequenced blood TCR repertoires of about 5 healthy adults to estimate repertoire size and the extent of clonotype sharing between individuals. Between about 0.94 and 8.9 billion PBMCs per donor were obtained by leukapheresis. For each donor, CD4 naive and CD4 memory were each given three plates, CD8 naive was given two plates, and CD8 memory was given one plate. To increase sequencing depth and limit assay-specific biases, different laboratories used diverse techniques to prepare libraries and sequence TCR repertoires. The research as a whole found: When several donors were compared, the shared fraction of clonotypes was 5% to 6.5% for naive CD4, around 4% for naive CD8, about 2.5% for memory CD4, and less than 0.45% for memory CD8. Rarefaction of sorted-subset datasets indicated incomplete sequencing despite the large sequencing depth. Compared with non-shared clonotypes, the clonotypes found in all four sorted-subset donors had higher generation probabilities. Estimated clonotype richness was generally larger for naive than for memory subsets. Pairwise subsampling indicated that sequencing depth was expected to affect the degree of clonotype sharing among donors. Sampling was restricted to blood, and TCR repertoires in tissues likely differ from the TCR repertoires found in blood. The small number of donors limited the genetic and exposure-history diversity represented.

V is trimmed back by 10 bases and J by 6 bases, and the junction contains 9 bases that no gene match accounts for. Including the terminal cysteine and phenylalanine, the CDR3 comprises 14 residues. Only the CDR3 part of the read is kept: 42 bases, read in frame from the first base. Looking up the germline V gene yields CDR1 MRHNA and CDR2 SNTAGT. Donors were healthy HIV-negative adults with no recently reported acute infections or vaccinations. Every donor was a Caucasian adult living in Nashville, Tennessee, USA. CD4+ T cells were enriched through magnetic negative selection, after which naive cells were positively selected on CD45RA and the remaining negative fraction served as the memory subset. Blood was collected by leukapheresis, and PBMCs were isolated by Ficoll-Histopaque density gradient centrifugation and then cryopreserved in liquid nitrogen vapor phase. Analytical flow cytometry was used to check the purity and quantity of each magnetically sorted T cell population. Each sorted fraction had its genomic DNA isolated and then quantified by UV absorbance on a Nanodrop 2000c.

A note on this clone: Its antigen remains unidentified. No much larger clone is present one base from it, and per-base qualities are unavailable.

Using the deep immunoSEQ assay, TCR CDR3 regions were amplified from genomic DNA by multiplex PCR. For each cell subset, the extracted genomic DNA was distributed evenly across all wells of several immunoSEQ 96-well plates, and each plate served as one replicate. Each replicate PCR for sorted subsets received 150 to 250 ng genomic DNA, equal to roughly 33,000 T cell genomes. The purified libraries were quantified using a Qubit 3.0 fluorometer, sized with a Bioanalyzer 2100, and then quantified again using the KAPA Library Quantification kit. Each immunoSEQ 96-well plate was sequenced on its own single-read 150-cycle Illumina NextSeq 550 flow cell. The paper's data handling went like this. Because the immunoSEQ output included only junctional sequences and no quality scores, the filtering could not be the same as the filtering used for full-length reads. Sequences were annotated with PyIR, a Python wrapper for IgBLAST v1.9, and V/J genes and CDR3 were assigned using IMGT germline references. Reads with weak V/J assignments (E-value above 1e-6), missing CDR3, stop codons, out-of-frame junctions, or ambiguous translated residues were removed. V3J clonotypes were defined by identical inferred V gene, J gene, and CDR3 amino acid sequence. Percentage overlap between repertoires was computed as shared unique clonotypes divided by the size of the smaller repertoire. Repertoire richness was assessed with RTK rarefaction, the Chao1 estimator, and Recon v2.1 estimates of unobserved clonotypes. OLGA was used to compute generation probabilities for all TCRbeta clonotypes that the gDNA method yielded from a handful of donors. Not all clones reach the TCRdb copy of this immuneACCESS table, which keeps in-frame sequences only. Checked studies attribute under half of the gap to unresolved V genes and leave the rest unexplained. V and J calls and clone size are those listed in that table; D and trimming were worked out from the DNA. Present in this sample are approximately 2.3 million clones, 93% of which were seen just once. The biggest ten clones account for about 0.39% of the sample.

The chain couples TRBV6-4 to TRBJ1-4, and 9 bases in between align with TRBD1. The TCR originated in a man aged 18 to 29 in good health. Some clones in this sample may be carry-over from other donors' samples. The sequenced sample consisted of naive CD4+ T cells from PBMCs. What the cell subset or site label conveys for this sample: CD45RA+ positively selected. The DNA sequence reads TGTGCCACCCCAAGGACAGGGGAGGATGAAAAACTGTTTTTT. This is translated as CATPRTGEDEKLFF.